This T cell receptor beta chain was observed in a study of blood T cells in healthy people across ages. Per-sample PBMC isolation yielded at least 6 million cells. V lost 5 bases and J 7 bases, leaving 18 bases between the germline ends. The CDR3 loop spans 15 amino acids. With a J-beta primer mix and a sample-barcoded 5' primer, a second PCR ran 7 to 11 cycles. Each cDNA molecule received a tag from a template-switch adaptor that had 12 random nucleotides. Each CDR3 protein gets one entry after TCRdb re-called the 5' RACE reads with MiXCR. The repertoire has about 1,000,000 distinct CDR3 sequences, more than 40% of them found once; the top ten carry 18%.

This sequence joins TRBV12-3 or TRBV12-4 and TRBJ2-1, with D perhaps being TRBD1 or TRBD2 (5 bases each). The source is an older woman in good health. The sequencing input was blood. The CDR3 here is CASSPGTGLVNEQFF. CDR3 nucleotide sequence: TGTGCCAGCAGTCCGGGGACGGGGTTGGTGAATGAGCAGTTCTTC.